This T cell receptor (beta chain) was captured by sequencing in a study of CD4+ T cells in melanoma. Study findings and constraints: In melanoma, neoantigen-specific CD4+ T cells reportedly differed in differentiation state.

TCRdb keeps only in-frame clones here, not all; method: immunoSEQ multiplex PCR. Of about 120,000 clones listed, 92% were seen once; the top ten hold about 3.3%. About this clone: Its target is unknown.

CDR1 SGHRS and CDR2 YFSETQ come from the germline V gene. The V end lost 2 bases, the J end lost 2 bases, and 11 bases lay between the germline ends. CDR3 length equals 14 residues. Material for sequencing was peripheral blood. The TCR was taken from a human donor with melanoma. The chain couples TRBV5-1 to TRBJ2-7; D might be TRBD1 (5 bases). CDR3 region: CASSFSGSPYEQYF. The CDR3 DNA reads as TGCGCCAGCAGCTTTTCAGGGTCACCCTACGAGCAGTACTTC.